This T cell receptor (beta chain) was found in a study of glioma-infiltrating T cells. Notes on the study in general: Gliomas, especially low-grade, showed above-expected tissue-blood divergence; non-neoplastic patients showed below. Tissue and blood shared very few CDR3 sequences.

Amplification of TCR alpha and beta CDR3 regions from RNA used iRepertoire nested multiplex PCR. Tissue mRNA or PBMC total RNA, about 95-450 ng, went into one-step reverse transcription and amplification. Via MiXCR, TCRdb re-called the multiplex PCR reads, giving one row per CDR3 protein. In the table there are under 200,000 distinct CDR3 sequences, around 42% of which are singletons. The V end was cut by 1 base, the J end by 3 bases, with 12 bases between. The germline gives CDR1 SGHNT, CDR2 YYREEE (reference sequence). The CDR3 runs 15 residues. Worth noting for this clonotype: What it binds is not known.

The source is a human donor with low-grade glioma or glioblastoma, undergoing nonglioma brain surgery, or in good health (not recorded which). Sequencing was done on a sample of glioma tissue, nonneoplastic brain tissue, or PBMCs (not recorded which). The V and J genes are TRBV5-4 and TRBJ2-3; D may be TRBD2 (7 bases). CDR3 nucleotide sequence: TGTGCCAGCAGCTTGTGCGGGGGCGGAACAGATACGCAGTATTTT. Amino acid sequence: CASSLCGGGTDTQYF.